The sequence of this T cell receptor (beta chain) was determined in a study of chemoradiotherapy in HPV16-positive cancers. Germline V gene sequence: CDR1 SGHVS, CDR2 FQNEAQ. V dropped 2 bases and J dropped 6; count of bases not matched to a gene: 6. The CDR3 is 15 residues long. The method was immunoSEQ multiplex PCR; TCRdb's version includes in-frame clones alone and lacks a portion of them. The table has some 30,000 clones, around 80% seen once. Notes on the study in general: Non-HPV-specific T cells did not expand in tumors during treatment, whereas candidate HPV-specific clones and E7-related motifs did. HPV-responsive T-cell expansion during chemoradiotherapy was linked to improved recurrence-free survival in HPV16-positive patients.

Samples were taken several times over chemoradiotherapy. For this clone: The target antigen is unknown.

The chain combines TRBV7-8 with TRBJ2-1, with 8 positions matching TRBD1. This receptor was taken from a human donor with HPV-associated anogenital cancer. The sequences come from blood, collected from a patient who underwent chemoradiotherapy. CDR3 amino acids: CASSLSQGASNEQFF. In nucleotides, the CDR3 is TGTGCCAGCAGCTTATCTCAGGGGGCTAGCAATGAGCAGTTCTTC.